The 24 T cell receptor beta chains in this list originate from one sample, sequenced in a study of shared clonotypes between healthy human individuals. The assay was immunoSEQ multiplex PCR, and TCRdb's table has in-frame clones only and misses some. The sample holds approximately 2,000,000 clones; 85% to 95% are singletons and the top ten take 0.37%. The sequenced sample was naive CD4+ T cells from PBMCs. Subset given: CD45RA+ positively selected. These receptors all stem from a man between 18 and 35 years old in good health. Some clones in this sample may be carry-over from other donors' samples.

This clone is a singleton in its sample. This chain links TRBV5-4 with TRBJ1-3, with 9 bases aligning to TRBD1. Germline CDR1 reads SGHNT; CDR2 reads YYREEE (reference sequence). Trimming took 3 bases from V and 3 from J; bases not matched to a gene: 4. The length of the CDR3 is 15 residues. CDR3 region: CASSSGQGYGNTIYF. CDR3 sequence (DNA): TGTGCCAGCAGCTCGGGACAGGGATATGGAAACACCATATATTTT.

The chain joins TRBV29-1 to TRBJ2-5; D is uncertain. CDR1 SQVTM and CDR2 ANQGSEA come from the germline V gene. The CDR3 extends over 13 amino acids. V lost 3 bases and J 2 bases, leaving 10 bases between the germline ends. The chain's CDR3 is CSVDATSQETQYF. As DNA, the CDR3 is TGCAGCGTTGATGCGACAAGTCAAGAGACCCAGTACTTC.

The chain carries TRBV6-5 and TRBJ2-7, with 7 bases identical to TRBD1. CDR1 is MNHEY, CDR2 SVGAGI, per germline. CDR3 size: 15 residues. V gave up 0 bases and J gave up 6 bases; unmatched junction bases: 8. This CDR3 is CASSYSWQGEFEQYF. In DNA, the CDR3 is TGTGCCAGCAGTTACTCGTGGCAGGGGGAGTTCGAGCAGTACTTC.

This chain connects TRBV7-9 to TRBJ2-2; D remains ambiguous. V gave up 3 bases and J gave up 4 bases, with 6 bases separating them. Germline values: CDR1 SEHNR, CDR2 FQNEAQ (reference sequence). The CDR3 is 13 amino acids. This CDR3 is CASSFHTTGELFF. CDR3 sequence (DNA): TGTGCCAGCAGCTTCCATACCACCGGGGAGCTGTTTTTT.

The chain couples TRBV7-9 to TRBJ1-1, with D hard to call. The V and J ends lost 5 bases and 1 base respectively, with 20 bases between them. The length of the CDR3 is 17 residues. Per the germline V gene, CDR1 is SEHNR and CDR2 is FQNEAQ (reference sequence). The CDR3 spells CASSANPDTPWNTEAFF. In nucleotides, the CDR3 is TGTGCCAGCAGCGCAAACCCTGACACTCCCTGGAACACTGAAGCTTTCTTT. Supplemented by reference TRBV7-9 and TRBJ1-1, the full variable domain reads DTGVSQNPRHKITKRGQNVTFRCDPISEHNRLYWYRQTLGQGPEFLTYFQNEAQLEKSRLLSDRFSAERPKGSFSTLEIQRTEQGDSAMYLCASSANPDTPWNTEAFFGQGTRLTVV.

This clone was recorded once. The chain joins TRBV28 to TRBJ1-5; no definite D call. CDR3 length: 14 amino acids. Germline-derived CDR1 and CDR2 are MDHEN and SYDVKM. Trimming pared 2 bases from V and 4 bases from J, leaving 9 bases between. The DNA for the CDR3 is TGTGCCAGCAGTTTAAATTCAGAAAATCAGCCCCAGCATTTT. Translation: CASSLNSENQPQHF.

V gene TRBV14 combines with J gene TRBJ1-5; tentatively, D is TRBD1 (6 bases). The germline V and J ends were trimmed by 2 bases and 7 bases, with 21 bases remaining between them. The CDR3 has 17 residues. The germline gives CDR1 SGHDN, CDR2 FVKESK. CDR3 residues: CASSQLLTGWSWQPQHF. CDR3 in DNA: TGTGCCAGCAGCCAACTGTTAACAGGGTGGTCATGGCAGCCCCAGCATTTT. The entire variable domain, with the rest obtained from reference TRBV14 and TRBJ1-5, is as follows: EAGVTQFPSHSVIEKGQTVTLRCDPISGHDNLYWYRRVMGKEIKFLLHFVKESKQDESGMPNNRFLAERTGGTYSTLKVQPAELEDSGVYFCASSQLLTGWSWQPQHFGDGTRLSIL.

V is TRBV4-3 and J is TRBJ2-5; D unclear. CDR1 LGHNA and CDR2 YSLEER come from the germline V gene. The CDR3 sequence is 13 residues long. V gave up 1 base and J gave up 5 bases, with 8 bases separating them. CDR3 sequence: CASSQVIGETQYF. The CDR3 DNA is TGCGCCAGCAGCCAAGTAATCGGTGAGACCCAGTACTTC.

CDR3 DNA: TGTGCCAGCAGTGAAAATGCCGTGGACGGGCGAGAGTTCTTC. Protein: CASSENAVDGREFF. This chain joins TRBV6-1 and TRBJ2-1; D ambiguous. Germline loops: CDR1 MNHNS, CDR2 SASEGT. Trimming shortened V by 2 bases and J by 14 bases, and 19 bases separated the two germline ends. This CDR3 region has 14 residues.

V gene TRBV29-1 combines with J gene TRBJ2-4, with D perhaps TRBD2 (7 bases). Trimming pared 4 bases from V and 5 bases from J, leaving 12 bases between. Germline values: CDR1 SQVTM, CDR2 ANQGSEA. CDR3 size: 13 residues. The CDR3 DNA sequence: TGCAGCGTTGTACAGGGAGGGGAAAACATTCAGTACTTC. Amino acid sequence: CSVVQGGENIQYF.

This chain joins TRBV7-3 and TRBJ2-7; D is possibly TRBD1 (7 bases). Germline V gene lookup returns CDR1 SGHTA and CDR2 FQGTGA. This CDR3 has 15 residues. V dropped 3 bases and J dropped 6 bases, with 18 bases sitting between them. The CDR3 bases are TGTGCCAGCAGCTTCGCTGCGGGTCAGGGGGGCGAGCAGTACTTC. Its protein product is CASSFAAGQGGEQYF.

Here the CDR3 reads CASSRPGATNEKLFF. The CDR3 bases are TGCGCCAGCAGCCGGCCGGGGGCAACTAATGAAAAACTGTTTTTT. The rearrangement links TRBV5-1 to TRBJ1-4, with D maybe TRBD1 (5 bases). V was pared by 4 bases and J by 0 bases, with 10 bases between. CDR1 SGHRS and CDR2 YFSETQ come from the germline V gene. This CDR3 contains 15 residues.

V is TRBV11-2 and J is TRBJ2-7; 8 bases are a match to TRBD1. Trimming at V came to 4 bases and at J to 1 base, leaving 6 bases not matched to a gene. From germline, CDR1 is SGHAT and CDR2 FQNNGV. The CDR3 consists of 15 residues. The CDR3 region is CASSSGQGRSYEQYF. CDR3 bases: TGTGCCAGCAGCTCCGGACAGGGAAGGTCCTACGAGCAGTACTTC.

V is TRBV27 and J is TRBJ1-4; D remains ambiguous. The CDR3 contains 14 residues. Germline loops: CDR1 MNHEY, CDR2 SMNVEV (reference sequence). V shed 2 bases and J shed 8 bases, with 12 bases lying between them. The DNA of the CDR3 is TGTGCCAGCAGTTTAAGGACCACTGGGGAAAAACTGTTTTTT. This sequence encodes CASSLRTTGEKLFF.

The rearrangement joins TRBV5-6 to TRBJ2-3; D may be TRBD1 (6 bases). With 0 bases removed from V and 4 bases from J, the gap between germline ends came to 9 bases. The CDR3 loop spans 14 amino acids. CDR1 SGHDT and CDR2 YYEEEE come from the germline V gene. CDR3: CASSLVGAPDTQYF. The CDR3 DNA reads TGTGCCAGCAGCTTGGTGGGGGCCCCAGATACGCAGTATTTT. Based on the CDR3 plus reference TRBV5-6 and TRBJ2-3, the full variable domain is DAGVTQSPTHLIKTRGQQVTLRCSPKSGHDTVSWYQQALGQGPQFIFQYYEEEERQRGNFPDRFSGHQFPNYSSELNVNALLLGDSALYLCASSLVGAPDTQYFGPGTRLTVL.

The chain links TRBV29-1 to TRBJ2-1; possibly TRBD1 or TRBD2 for D (5 bases each). Germline V gene data show CDR1 as SQVTM and CDR2 as ANQGSEA. The V end was cut by 3 bases, the J end by 6 bases, with 12 bases between. There are 13 residues in the CDR3. The DNA of the CDR3 is TGCAGCGTTGATTGGGGGTTCGCCAATGAGCAGTTCTTC. Translating it yields CSVDWGFANEQFF.

The chain carries TRBV2 and TRBJ2-5, with 9 bases matching TRBD2. V trimming: 4 bases; J trimming: 2 bases; junction bases outside the gene matches: 5. The CDR3 loop spans 15 amino acids. Looked up from germline, CDR1 is SNHLY and CDR2 is FYNNEI. This CDR3 is CASSGASGTQETQYF. The CDR3 region has the DNA TGTGCCAGCAGTGGGGCTAGCGGGACGCAAGAGACCCAGTACTTC.

The chain employs TRBV18 and TRBJ1-5; D gene uncertain. V dropped 1 base and J dropped 0 bases, with 13 bases sitting between them. CDR3 length: 17 amino acids. CDR1 and CDR2 from the germline V gene are KGHSH and LQKENI. CDR3 nucleotide sequence: TGTGCCAGCTCACCACTGGCAGCCCGATATAGCAATCAGCCCCAGCATTTT. Translated, it gives CASSPLAARYSNQPQHF.

The rearrangement links TRBV5-4 to TRBJ1-1; D uncertain. V lost 2 bases, J lost 8 bases, and 16 bases lay in between. The CDR3 covers 14 residues. CDR1 and CDR2 (germline): SGHNT, YYREEE (reference sequence). The CDR3 DNA reads TGTGCCAGCAGCTTCCGCGCTGGACGATCCGAAGCTTTCTTT. As protein: CASSFRAGRSEAFF.

The CDR3 sequence: CASSLSGRHEQYF. CDR3 DNA: TGTGCCAGCAGCTTATCCGGTCGCCACGAGCAGTACTTC. This rearrangement joins TRBV7-2 to TRBJ2-7; no clear D. V shed 2 bases and J shed 5 bases, with 10 bases lying between them. The CDR3 length is 13 residues. The germline V gene has CDR1 SGHTA and CDR2 FQGNSA.

The chain is built from TRBV9 and TRBJ2-1, with a possible D match to TRBD1 (5 bases). This CDR3 spans 15 amino acids. V lost 3 bases, J lost 7 bases, and 17 bases lay in between. Germline CDR1 reads SGDLS; CDR2 reads YYNGEE. This CDR3 is CASSALEKGVNEQFF. The CDR3 region has the DNA TGTGCCAGCAGCGCCCTTGAAAAAGGGGTAAATGAGCAGTTCTTC.

This clone showed up just once. V and J are TRBV5-1 and TRBJ2-1; weak D call: TRBD2 (6 bases). The V gene's germline CDR1 is SGHRS and CDR2 YFSETQ. Trimming removed 0 bases from V and 4 bases from J, with 14 bases in between. The CDR3 spans 16 residues. The CDR3 DNA reads TGCGCCAGCAGCTTGGATGGCGGGACTCTGTACAATGAGCAGTTCTTC. Its translation is CASSLDGGTLYNEQFF.

This clone was seen just once. The sample has other DNA sequences that encode this CDR3 too. This sequence joins TRBV11-3 and TRBJ2-5; no firm D call. CDR1 is SGHNT and CDR2 is YENEEA in the germline V gene. The V end lost 4 bases, the J end lost 4 bases, and 13 bases lay between the germline ends. The CDR3 consists of 14 residues. Written as DNA, the CDR3 is TGTGCCAGCAGCTCGCGGACGGAACGAGAGACCCAGTACTTC. Its protein product is CASSSRTERETQYF.

This clone occurred once. This chain uses TRBV5-1 with TRBJ2-2; 7 bases align to TRBD1. The CDR3 sequence is 14 residues long. From germline, CDR1 is SGHRS and CDR2 YFSETQ. The trim removed 5 bases at V and 4 bases at J, leaving 5 bases unmatched. CDR3 amino acids: CASSDRAATGELFF. The CDR3 nucleotides read TGCGCCAGCAGTGACAGGGCGGCCACCGGGGAGCTGTTTTTT.